These T cell receptor beta chains were read from a single sample in a study of cytomegalovirus exposure and HLA in healthy donors. Libraries were prepared by immunoSEQ multiplex PCR; TCRdb keeps only in-frame clonotypes and omits some of them. The table includes more than 150,000 clones, roughly 82% detected once. The sequenced sample consisted of PBMCs. The receptors here all came from a man aged 40-55 years in good health and CMV-seronegative. Both conserved end residues are part of each CDR3. Each record gives: CDR3 length, V gene, CDR3 protein.

cdr3_length: 15
v_call: TRBV5-1
cdr3_aa: CASSLAGGPGETQYF

cdr3_length: 14
v_call: TRBV6-1
cdr3_aa: CASTEREPTDTQYF

cdr3_length: 18
v_call: TRBV5-1
cdr3_aa: CVGPRGLVSGGSNQPQHF

cdr3_length: 14
v_call: TRBV6-4
cdr3_aa: CASSQGTGPWGYTF

cdr3_length: 15
v_call: TRBV19
cdr3_aa: CASSIDSLSSYEQYF

cdr3_length: 16
v_call: TRBV7-2
cdr3_aa: CASSPAGTSGAYEQYF

cdr3_length: 14
v_call: TRBV11-3
cdr3_aa: CASSFRGHNSPLHF

cdr3_length: 16
v_call: TRBV5-1
cdr3_aa: CASSADAGGSGNTIYF

cdr3_length: 16
v_call: TRBV2
cdr3_aa: CASSGLLAGITDTQYF

cdr3_length: 14
v_call: TRBV5-1
cdr3_aa: CASSSDRAPNEQFF

cdr3_length: 14
v_call: TRBV7-2
cdr3_aa: CASRFGQGAEGYTF

cdr3_length: 15
v_call: TRBV7-9
cdr3_aa: CASSPGTGVQETQYF

cdr3_length: 15
v_call: TRBV14
cdr3_aa: CASSQAGTGRSGYTF

cdr3_length: 14
v_call: TRBV21-1
cdr3_aa: CASSKAEQFNEQFF

cdr3_length: 16
v_call: TRBV7-3
cdr3_aa: CASSLTAGTGVNEQFF

cdr3_length: 16
v_call: TRBV7-2
cdr3_aa: CASSYTPAIGKNIQYF

cdr3_length: 15
v_call: TRBV4-2
cdr3_aa: CASSPGTGGPDTQYF

cdr3_length: 14
v_call: TRBV18
cdr3_aa: CASSPPRGSQTQYF

cdr3_length: 14
v_call: TRBV7-9
cdr3_aa: CASGSGGASGELFF

cdr3_length: 16
v_call: TRBV15
cdr3_aa: CATSGWTAHSSYEQYF

cdr3_length: 14
v_call: TRBV18
cdr3_aa: CASSRQGASTEAFF

cdr3_length: 12
v_call: TRBV29-1
cdr3_aa: CSVADRGGEQYF

cdr3_length: 15
v_call: TRBV27
cdr3_aa: CASRQGGAGNYGYTF

cdr3_length: 16
v_call: TRBV4-3
cdr3_aa: CASSQDRTYGNRKQYF

cdr3_length: 17
v_call: TRBV5-5
cdr3_aa: CASSVPLPGGYLNEQFF

cdr3_length: 15
v_call: TRBV7-2
cdr3_aa: CASSRDRTRYNEQFF

cdr3_length: 15
v_call: TRBV5-4
cdr3_aa: CASSSGTGRTDTQYF

cdr3_length: 14
v_call: TRBV6-5
cdr3_aa: CASRDGSGRRGYTF

cdr3_length: 16
v_call: TRBV5-6
cdr3_aa: CASSLALAGPQETQYF

cdr3_length: 16
v_call: TRBV27
cdr3_aa: CASSWLRPAGGPEQYF

cdr3_length: 14
v_call: TRBV5-4
cdr3_aa: CASSSRGWNTEAFF

cdr3_length: 14
v_call: TRBV6-5
cdr3_aa: CASSSNRVFYGYTF

cdr3_length: 13
v_call: TRBV9
cdr3_aa: CASSVTMNTEAFF

cdr3_length: 16
v_call: TRBV7-2
cdr3_aa: CASSSGTLQAKNIQYF

cdr3_length: 13
v_call: TRBV28
cdr3_aa: CASRLQGAQPQHF

cdr3_length: 17
v_call: TRBV29-1
cdr3_aa: CSVVLKRLAGGRDTQYF

cdr3_length: 13
v_call: TRBV5-1
cdr3_aa: CASSATSGYELFF

cdr3_length: 17
v_call: TRBV4-3
cdr3_aa: CASSQVRGAMANSPLHF

cdr3_length: 17
v_call: TRBV19
cdr3_aa: CASSIRSKEGPNTEAFF

cdr3_length: 12
v_call: TRBV5-6
cdr3_aa: CASSFSRNTIYF

cdr3_length: 15
v_call: TRBV7-2
cdr3_aa: CASSFSGGPNQPQHF

cdr3_length: 16
v_call: TRBV9
cdr3_aa: CASSVGRERLGSSQFF